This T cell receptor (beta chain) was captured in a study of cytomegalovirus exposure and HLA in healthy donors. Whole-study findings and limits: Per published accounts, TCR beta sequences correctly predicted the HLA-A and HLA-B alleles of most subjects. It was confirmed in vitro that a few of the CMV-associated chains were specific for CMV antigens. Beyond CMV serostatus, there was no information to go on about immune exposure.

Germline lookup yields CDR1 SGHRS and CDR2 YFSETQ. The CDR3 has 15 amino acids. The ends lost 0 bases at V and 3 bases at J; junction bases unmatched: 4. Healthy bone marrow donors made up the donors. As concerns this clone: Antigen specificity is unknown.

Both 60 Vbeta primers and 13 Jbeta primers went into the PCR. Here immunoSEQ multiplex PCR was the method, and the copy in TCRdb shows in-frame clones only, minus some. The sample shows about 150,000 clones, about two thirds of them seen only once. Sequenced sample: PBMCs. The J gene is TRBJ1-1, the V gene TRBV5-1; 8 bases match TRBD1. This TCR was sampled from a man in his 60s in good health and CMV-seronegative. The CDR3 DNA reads TGCGCCAGCAGCTTGGCAACAGGGGGTGACACTGAAGCTTTCTTT. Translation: CASSLATGGDTEAFF.